What follows are 27 T cell receptor beta chains derived from one specimen sequenced in a study of blood T cell repertoires in COVID-19. Profiled with immunoSEQ multiplex PCR; TCRdb holds only in-frame clones, not every one. The top ten clones hold about an eighth of a sample with approximately 120,000 clones, approximately 80% of them seen once. The specimen was peripheral blood. These receptors were taken from a man between 60 and 70 years old with acute or convalescent COVID-19.

The J gene is TRBJ2-1, the V gene TRBV3-1 (or the pseudogene TRBV3-2); the match to TRBD1 covers 10 bases. The CDR3 is 18 amino acids. CDR1 LGHDT and CDR2 YNNKEL come from the germline V gene (reference sequence). J lost 7 bases, V lost 4 bases, and 16 bases had no gene match. The CDR3 sequence is CASSRDRGLRGVSNEQFF. The CDR3 nucleotides are TGTGCCAGCAGCCGGGACAGGGGTCTACGTGGGGTGTCGAATGAGCAGTTCTTC.

The chain employs TRBV28 and TRBJ1-2; unclear D gene. Germline loops: CDR1 MDHEN, CDR2 SYDVKM. This CDR3 comprises 15 residues. The V gene lost 5 bases and the J gene lost 3 bases, with 16 bases spanning the gap. This CDR3 is CASSAGSNNHYGYTF. Here the CDR3 DNA reads TGTGCCAGCAGTGCCGGGAGTAACAATCACTATGGCTACACCTTC.

This clone was seen just once. The CDR3 reads CATSRLWTGVETYEQYF. CDR3 DNA sequence: TGTGCCACCAGCAGACTTTGGACGGGAGTCGAGACCTACGAGCAGTACTTC. The chain uses TRBV15 and TRBJ2-7, with a tentative D call TRBD2 (6 bases). In germline, CDR1 is LNHNV, CDR2 YYDKDF (reference sequence). The CDR3 spans 17 residues. Trimming removed 2 bases from V and 2 bases from J, with 19 bases in between.

This clone appeared a few times. This CDR3 is also generated by other DNA sequences in the sample. V is TRBV7-3 and J is TRBJ2-1; 7 nucleotides align to TRBD2. The germline CDR1 and CDR2 sequences are SGHTA and FQGTGA. Germline trimming cut 4 bases from V and 7 bases from J; bases unmatched to any gene: 10. The CDR3 has 15 amino acids. CDR3 sequence (DNA): TGTGCCAGCAGCTCCGTGGCGGGAGTTGGAAATGAGCAGTTCTTC. Amino acids: CASSSVAGVGNEQFF.

A few counts support this clone. Here the CDR3 reads CASSLSTLHRLKTHNEQFF. The CDR3 nucleotides read TGTGCCAGCAGTTTATCTACCCTCCACCGGCTTAAGACTCACAATGAGCAGTTCTTC. This chain joins TRBV27 and TRBJ2-1; D call uncertain. CDR3 length equals 19 residues. V gave up 0 bases and J gave up 5 bases, with 23 bases separating them. Germline CDR1 is MNHEY and CDR2 is SMNVEV (reference sequence).

The V and J genes are TRBV24-1 and TRBJ2-2; 7 bases agree with TRBD2. Trimming took 4 bases from V and 0 from J; bases not matched to a gene: 7. This CDR3 is built from 17 residues. In germline, CDR1 is KGHDR, CDR2 SFDVKD. For the CDR3, the DNA is TGTGCCACCAGTGACCCCTTGGGGGGGGCGAACACCGGGGAGCTGTTTTTT. Translating gives CATSDPLGGANTGELFF.

CDR3 bases: TGCAGTGCTCGTGACACCTACGAGCAGTACTTC. This translates into CSARDTYEQYF. The chain uses TRBV20-1 and TRBJ2-7; D not resolved. Germline V gene lookup returns CDR1 DFQATT and CDR2 SNEGSKA (reference sequence). V lost 5 bases, J lost 2 bases, and 7 bases lay in between. CDR3 length: 11 residues.

This clone was picked up a small number of times. The chain couples TRBV28 to TRBJ2-1; no clear D. Trimming stripped 5 bases from V and 5 bases from J, with 19 bases between. Germline V gene lookup returns CDR1 MDHEN and CDR2 SYDVKM. The CDR3 has 16 residues. In nucleotides, the CDR3 is TGTGCCAGCAGTCAAATCTACCCACCACGGGACAATGAGCAGTTCTTC. It translates to CASSQIYPPRDNEQFF.

The chain is built from TRBV2 and TRBJ1-2; TRBD1 aligns across 8 bases. V lost 7 bases and J lost 6; bases outside the gene matches: 13. CDR3 length: 15 amino acids. Per the germline V gene, CDR1 is SNHLY and CDR2 is FYNNEI. The CDR3, as DNA: TGTGCCAGCAAACCTCTCTGGGGGACAGGAGATGGCTACACCTTC. Encoded protein: CASKPLWGTGDGYTF. The full variable domain, completed using reference TRBV2 and TRBJ1-2, is EPEVTQTPSHQVTQMGQEVILRCVPISNHLYFYWYRQILGQKVEFLVSFYNNEISEKSEIFDDQFSVERPDGSNFTLKIRSTKLEDSAMYFCASKPLWGTGDGYTFGSGTRLTVV.

This chain joins TRBV29-1 and TRBJ2-7; TRBD2 matches at 11 bases. This CDR3 has 17 residues. The V segment lost 0 bases and the J segment 4 bases; nucleotides outside the gene matches: 11. Germline CDR1 is SQVTM and CDR2 is ANQGSEA. The CDR3 DNA is TGCAGCGTTGAAGATCAAGGCCTAGCGGGAGGCGGGTACGAGCAGTACTTC. This translates into CSVEDQGLAGGGYEQYF.

The rearrangement joins TRBV7-6 to TRBJ1-6, with D unclear. The length of the CDR3 is 14 residues. V shed 3 bases and J shed 6 bases, with 9 bases lying between them. Germline lookup yields CDR1 SGHVS and CDR2 FNYEAQ. The CDR3 loop reads CASSLGRFNSPLHF. Written as DNA, the CDR3 is TGTGCCAGCAGCTTGGGCAGGTTTAATTCACCCCTCCACTTT. The whole variable domain, filled in from reference TRBV7-6 and TRBJ1-6, reads GAGVSQSPRYKVTKRGQDVALRCDPISGHVSLYWYRQALGQGPEFLTYFNYEAQQDKSGLPNDRFSAERPEGSISTLTIQRTEQRDSAMYRCASSLGRFNSPLHFGNGTRLTVT.

J is TRBJ2-5 and V is TRBV11-3, with 9 bases identical to TRBD1. The CDR3 loop spans 14 amino acids. J lost 4 bases, V lost 5 bases, and 5 bases had no gene match. Germline lookup yields CDR1 SGHNT and CDR2 YENEEA. The CDR3 loop is CASSPQGAIETQYF. In DNA, the CDR3 is TGTGCCAGCAGCCCACAGGGGGCTATAGAGACCCAGTACTTC.

This chain connects TRBV3-1 (or the pseudogene TRBV3-2) to TRBJ2-7, with 8 bases lining up with TRBD1. The CDR3 runs to 14 residues. J was trimmed by 7 bases and V by 3 bases; bases with no gene match: 8. Germline V CDR1 and CDR2: LGHDT, YNNKEL (reference sequence). The chain's CDR3 is CASSHGTGRGEQYF. DNA of the CDR3: TGTGCCAGCAGCCACGGGACAGGTAGGGGAGAGCAGTACTTC.

The chain uses TRBV27 and TRBJ2-1; TRBD2 matches at 13 bases. The CDR3 runs to 15 residues. The germline CDR1 and CDR2 sequences are MNHEY and SMNVEV (reference sequence). V dropped 5 bases and J dropped 5; count of bases not matched to a gene: 3. In DNA, the CDR3 is TGTGCCAGCAGTCATACTAGCGGGAGGGACAATGAGCAGTTCTTC. The encoded protein is CASSHTSGRDNEQFF.

This clone is a singleton in its sample. The V call is TRBV7-9, the J call TRBJ1-1; no clear D. V was cut by 5 bases and J by 3 bases, with 7 bases left in between. The CDR3 length is 12 residues. Germline loops: CDR1 SEHNR, CDR2 FQNEAQ (reference sequence). As DNA, the CDR3 is TGTGCCAGCAGCCACTACCACACTGAAGCTTTCTTT. Amino acid sequence: CASSHYHTEAFF. The variable domain in full, with the rest retrieved from reference TRBV7-9 and TRBJ1-1, is DTGVSQNPRHKITKRGQNVTFRCDPISEHNRLYWYRQTLGQGPEFLTYFQNEAQLEKSRLLSDRFSAERPKGSFSTLEIQRTEQGDSAMYLCASSHYHTEAFFGQGTRLTVV.

CDR3: CATSRDSRLQQFF. CDR3 DNA sequence: TGTGCCACCAGCAGAGATAGTCGCCTCCAGCAGTTCTTC. This sequence joins TRBV15 and TRBJ2-1; D not certain. The CDR3 is 13 amino acids. With 0 bases removed from V and 11 bases from J, the gap between germline ends came to 11 bases. Germline lookup yields CDR1 LNHNV and CDR2 YYDKDF (reference sequence).

The chain couples TRBV6-5 to TRBJ2-5, with 9 bases lining up with TRBD1. The CDR3 totals 14 residues. V trimming: 5 bases; J trimming: 2 bases; junction bases outside the gene matches: 3. Looked up from germline, CDR1 is MNHEY and CDR2 is SVGAGI. The chain's CDR3 is CASSRDRAQETQYF. The DNA of the CDR3 is TGTGCCAGCAGTCGGGACAGGGCTCAAGAGACCCAGTACTTC.

The rearrangement links TRBV9 to TRBJ2-3, with 7 bases fitting TRBD2. The CDR3 consists of 13 residues. Trimming took 3 bases from V and 5 from J; bases not matched to a gene: 3. Germline V gene lookup returns CDR1 SGDLS and CDR2 YYNGEE. CDR3 DNA: TGTGCCAGCAGCGGCGGGAGCGGAGATACGCAGTATTTT. Residues: CASSGGSGDTQYF.

The chain joins TRBV6-6 to TRBJ1-5; D is perhaps TRBD1 (5 bases). The germline V gene encodes CDR1 MNHNY and CDR2 SVGAGI (reference sequence). Trimming removed 5 bases from V and 0 bases from J, with 11 bases in between. This CDR3 is 15 amino acids long. The CDR3 here is CASSRRDSSNQPQHF. DNA of the CDR3: TGTGCCAGCAGTCGCCGGGACTCTAGCAATCAGCCCCAGCATTTT.

Here the CDR3 reads CASSSGQETYGYTF. The CDR3, as DNA: TGTGCCAGCAGTTCGGGACAGGAAACCTATGGCTACACCTTC. J is TRBJ1-2 and V is TRBV28, with 8 bases matching TRBD1. V dropped 4 bases and J dropped 4; count of bases not matched to a gene: 5. The germline V gene encodes CDR1 MDHEN and CDR2 SYDVKM. The CDR3 runs to 14 residues.

This clone appeared a few times. Other DNA variants within this sample encode the same CDR3. The rearrangement links TRBV18 to TRBJ2-4; TRBD1 matches 8 bases. The trim removed 3 bases at V and 5 bases at J, leaving 6 bases unmatched. The CDR3 covers 15 residues. The germline V gene encodes CDR1 KGHSH and CDR2 LQKENI. CDR3 DNA: TGTGCCAGCTCACCGGGCGGGACAGGCGAAAACATTCAGTACTTC. Translation gives CASSPGGTGENIQYF.

The V and J genes are TRBV2 and TRBJ1-2; D gene unclear. From germline, CDR1 is SNHLY and CDR2 FYNNEI. The CDR3 contains 13 residues. With 5 bases removed from V and 8 bases from J, the gap between germline ends came to 15 bases. This CDR3 is CASSWTATGGYTF. The CDR3 DNA reads TGTGCCAGCAGTTGGACGGCCACGGGAGGCTACACCTTC.

The CDR3 nucleotides read TGTGCCAGCAGCCTAATCGGGTTCCGAGGGCCCCTGAACACTGAAGCTTTCTTT. Its translation is CASSLIGFRGPLNTEAFF. The chain links TRBV11-2 to TRBJ1-1; unclear D gene. From germline, CDR1 is SGHAT and CDR2 FQNNGV. V shed 5 bases and J shed 0 bases, with 22 bases lying between them. CDR3 size: 18 residues.

The chain combines TRBV5-1 with TRBJ1-4, with D unclear. The CDR3 contains 12 residues. Germline CDR1 and CDR2: SGHRS and YFSETQ. The V end was cut by 3 bases, the J end by 4 bases, with 4 bases between. In nucleotides, the CDR3 is TGCGCCAGCAGCTCCTATAATGAAAAACTGTTTTTT. It translates to CASSSYNEKLFF.

The chain combines TRBV28 with TRBJ2-1, with D perhaps TRBD1 (5 bases). This CDR3 comprises 14 residues. V lost 6 bases and J 8 bases, leaving 17 bases between the germline ends. CDR1 and CDR2 (germline): MDHEN, SYDVKM. The chain's CDR3 is CASSPRTIRDEQFF. CDR3 nucleotide sequence: TGTGCCAGCAGCCCCAGGACAATAAGGGATGAGCAGTTCTTC.

Judged by abundance, this clone is medium-sized. The chain has TRBV4-2 and TRBJ1-1; D remains unclear. The CDR3 length is 16 residues. The V end was cut by 0 bases, the J end by 4 bases, with 15 bases between. CDR1 is LGHNA, CDR2 YNFKEQ, per germline. This CDR3 is CASSQDLQVGGTEAFF. For the CDR3, the DNA is TGTGCCAGCAGCCAAGATCTTCAGGTCGGTGGCACTGAAGCTTTCTTT.

V gene TRBV27 combines with J gene TRBJ2-1; TRBD2 is a possible D gene (6 bases). Per germline, CDR1 MNHEY and CDR2 SMNVEV (reference sequence). This CDR3 has 15 residues. Between the trimmed V and J ends, which lost 7 bases and 1 base, there was a span of 14 bases. This CDR3 is CASTPGVVSYNEQFF. The CDR3 nucleotides are TGTGCCAGCACCCCGGGGGTCGTTTCCTACAATGAGCAGTTCTTC.